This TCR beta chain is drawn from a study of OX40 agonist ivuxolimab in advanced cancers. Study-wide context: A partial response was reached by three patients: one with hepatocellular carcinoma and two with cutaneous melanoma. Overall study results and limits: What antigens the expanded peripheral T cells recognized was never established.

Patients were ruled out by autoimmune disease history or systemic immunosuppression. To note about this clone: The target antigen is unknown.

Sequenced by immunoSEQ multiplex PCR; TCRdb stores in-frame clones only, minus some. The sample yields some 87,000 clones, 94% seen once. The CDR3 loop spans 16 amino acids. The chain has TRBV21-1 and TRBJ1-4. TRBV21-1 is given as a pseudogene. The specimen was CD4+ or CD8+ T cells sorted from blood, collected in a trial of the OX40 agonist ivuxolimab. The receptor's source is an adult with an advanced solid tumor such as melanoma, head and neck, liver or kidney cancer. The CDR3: CASSKGSGVTGEKLFF. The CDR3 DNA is TGTGCCAGCAGCAAGGGGTCCGGGGTTACAGGTGAAAAACTGTTTTTT.